A single sample gave rise to the 5 T cell receptor beta chains below, sequenced in a study of OX40 agonist ivuxolimab in advanced cancers. Generated by immunoSEQ multiplex PCR, the TCRdb table keeps only in-frame clones and is missing some. The sample has around 60,000 clones, under 90% seen once; the top ten hold over 2%. The sequences come from CD4+ or CD8+ T cells sorted from blood, collected in a trial of the OX40 agonist ivuxolimab. The source of these receptors is an adult with an advanced solid tumor such as melanoma, head and neck, liver or kidney cancer.

This clone has just a few counts. The V and J genes are TRBV5-1 and TRBJ2-2; no reliable D call. CDR3 size: 13 residues. Germline V gene sequence: CDR1 SGHRS, CDR2 YFSETQ. V gave up 4 bases and J gave up 4 bases, with 8 bases separating them. CDR3 bases: TGCGCCAGCAGCATGTGGAGCACCGGGGAGCTGTTTTTT. Amino acids: CASSMWSTGELFF.

The chain links TRBV7-2 to TRBJ1-5, with D hard to call. Trimming took 5 bases from V and 5 from J, leaving 19 bases between them. The CDR3 extends over 16 amino acids. From germline, CDR1 is SGHTA and CDR2 FQGNSA. DNA of the CDR3: TGTGCCAGCAGCCGGAGGGTGGGCGGGAACGATCAGCCCCAGCATTTT. Its translation is CASSRRVGGNDQPQHF.

This clone was counted a single time. CDR3 in amino acids: CASSQDRGTITQYF. The CDR3 DNA reads TGCGCCAGCAGCCAAGATCGGGGGACAATAACGCAGTATTTT. The chain recombines TRBV4-1 with TRBJ2-3; D is tentatively TRBD1 or TRBD2 (6 bases each). The V and J ends lost 0 bases and 9 bases respectively, with 13 bases between them. This CDR3 has 14 residues. Germline CDR1 and CDR2: MGHRA and YSYEKL.

The V and J genes are TRBV19 and TRBJ1-3, with 7 bases identical to TRBD1. From germline, CDR1 is LNHDA and CDR2 SQIVND (reference sequence). This CDR3 is built from 15 residues. The V segment lost 6 bases and the J segment 3 bases; nucleotides outside the gene matches: 8. The CDR3 sequence is CASSPPGGHGNTIYF. CDR3 nucleotide sequence: TGTGCCAGTAGCCCCCCAGGGGGTCATGGAAACACCATATATTTT.

CDR3 nucleotide sequence: TGTGCCAGCTCCCCCGACATATTTCCTAATGAAAAACTGTTTTTT. Translated, it gives CASSPDIFPNEKLFF. The chain combines TRBV18 with TRBJ1-4, with no clear D. The CDR3 is 15 residues long. Germline V gene data show CDR1 as KGHSH and CDR2 as LQKENI. V lost 6 bases, J lost 3 bases, and 14 bases lay in between. Full variable domain (rest looked up from reference TRBV18 and TRBJ1-4): NAGVMQNPRHLVRRRGQEARLRCSPMKGHSHVYWYRQLPEEGLKFMVYLQKENIIDESGMPKERFSAEFPKEGPSILRIQQVVRGDSAAYFCASSPDIFPNEKLFFGSGTQLSVL.